A selection of T cell receptor beta chains follows, all from one sample in a study of blood T cell repertoires in COVID-19. Clones were sequenced by immunoSEQ multiplex PCR, and TCRdb holds only the in-frame ones, with some missing. Among some 250,000 clones listed, approximately 86% were seen once. The material sequenced was peripheral blood. Receptors originate from a woman in her 70s with active or convalescent COVID-19. The CDR3 runs from the conserved cysteine through the conserved F or W. The size of a clone is reported for some rows only, either as once, few or many, or as a class for expanded clones.

clone size,V gene,CDR3 length,CDR3 protein
NA,TRBV5-1,13,CASKLPSTDTQYF
NA,TRBV11-3,13,CASSSTSGNTIYF
NA,TRBV14,19,CASSRKTSGGSTIPYEQYF
NA,TRBV29-1,13,CSVDTGRNQPQHF
NA,TRBV5-5,14,CARDITGLDSPLHF
NA,TRBV9,15,CASSVGGSSTDTQYF
NA,TRBV6-5,13,CASSRGRWTEAFF
NA,TRBV6-1,14,CASSELTGVGGYTF
few,TRBV3-1/TRBV3-2,16,CASSQTDRLNAGELFF
NA,TRBV29-1,13,CSVGTSGGKTQYF
NA,TRBV13,12,CASSLPSGTQYF
NA,TRBV7-9,14,CASSPTGANQPQHF
NA,TRBV4-3,15,CASSQEEGAGYGYTF
NA,TRBV6-2/TRBV6-3,14,CASSSGQGNQPQHF
once,TRBV6-6,19,CASSPTGLAGGKNTDTQYF
once,TRBV11-2,14,CASSLSQGVDGYTF
NA,TRBV27,15,CASKGGQGMVYGYTF
NA,TRBV7-3,16,CASSSDPTGHQETQYF
NA,TRBV7-8,18,CASSPGLAGASNTGELFF
NA,TRBV19,13,CASSIGGTGELFF
NA,TRBV20-1,13,CSASGRAYDGYTF
NA,TRBV4-1,15,CASSRLLGGTYGYTF
NA,TRBV18,15,CASSQTGNIGNTIYF
NA,TRBV7-2,14,CASSLDGVDYGYTF
NA,TRBV29-1,14,CSCWGQGPYNEQFF
NA,TRBV24-1,17,CATSDRRTGLAGTEAFF
NA,TRBV19,16,CASSIAPGTGGAEAFF
NA,TRBV19,14,CASSIPGGGTEAFF
NA,TRBV6-2/TRBV6-3,16,CASSYPRDRVGYEQYF
NA,TRBV6-2/TRBV6-3,11,CASSYGSPLHF
NA,TRBV12-3/TRBV12-4,13,CASTTSGPYGYTF
NA,TRBV5-6,14,CASSLVENFLGYTF
few,TRBV29-1,12,CSGNLLSAEAFF
NA,TRBV4-3,16,CASSQAGQQEVYGYTF
NA,TRBV6-5,13,CASWPGTGFEAFF
NA,TRBV7-2,15,CASSPRNLGHYGYTF
few,TRBV28,12,CASQYDRYGYTF
NA,TRBV24-1,16,CATRSAGTPNTGELFF
NA,TRBV5-5,14,CASSFQGTGNTIYF
NA,TRBV5-1,15,CASSSAGAADYGYTF
few,TRBV5-1,15,CASSFGTGGIYEQYF
NA,TRBV11-3,13,CASSSGGGGEQYF
NA,TRBV5-8,12,CASSLVREKLFF
NA,TRBV19,12,CAISTGNTEAFF
NA,TRBV5-1,14,CASSSGQGGNTIYF
NA,TRBV18,14,CASVSGLSGNTIYF
NA,TRBV27,17,CASSFLTRSSSYNEQFF
NA,TRBV7-2,15,CASSLAPGSLETQYF
NA,TRBV5-6,15,CASSWGTGGNYGYTF
NA,TRBV7-3,15,CASSSPGHDRDTQYF
NA,TRBV10-3,15,CAATAQNRGADTQYF
NA,TRBV7-9,15,CASSRGGTGNQPQHF
NA,TRBV18,15,CASSTRQGPNYGYTF
NA,TRBV5-4,14,CASSLGPRVEGYTF